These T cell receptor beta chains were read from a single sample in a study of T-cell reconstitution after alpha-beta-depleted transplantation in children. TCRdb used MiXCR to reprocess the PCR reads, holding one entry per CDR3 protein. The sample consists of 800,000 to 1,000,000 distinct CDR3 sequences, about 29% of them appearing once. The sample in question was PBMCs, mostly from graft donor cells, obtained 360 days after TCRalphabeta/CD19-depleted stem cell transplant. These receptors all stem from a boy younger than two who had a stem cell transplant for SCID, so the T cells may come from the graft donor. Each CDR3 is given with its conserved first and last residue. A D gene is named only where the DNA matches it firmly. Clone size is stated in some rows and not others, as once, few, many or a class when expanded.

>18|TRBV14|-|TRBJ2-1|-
TGTGCCAGCAGCCAAGATCCGGACTCTCAGAGCTCCTACAATGAGCAGTTCTTC
CASSQDPDSQSSYNEQFF
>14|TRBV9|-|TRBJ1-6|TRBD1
TGTGCCAGCAGCGTAGAGGACAGGGGGTCACCCCTCCACTTT
CASSVEDRGSPLHF
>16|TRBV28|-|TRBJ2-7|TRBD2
TGTGCCAGCAGTTTGACCTCGGGACTAGCGGGCTACGAGCAGTACTTC
CASSLTSGLAGYEQYF
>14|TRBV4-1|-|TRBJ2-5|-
TGCGCCAGCAGCTGGGCCGGGGTGCAAGAGACCCAGTACTTC
CASSWAGVQETQYF
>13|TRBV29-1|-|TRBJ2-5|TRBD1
TGCAGCGTACCGGGACAGGGTATTCGGGACCAGTACTTC
CSVPGQGIRDQYF
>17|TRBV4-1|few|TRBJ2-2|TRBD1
TGCGCCAGCAGCCAAGTAGGCAGGGGGTTGAACACCGGGGAGCTGTTTTTT
CASSQVGRGLNTGELFF
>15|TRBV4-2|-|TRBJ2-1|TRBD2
TGTGCCAGCAGCCAAGCGACTAGCGGGGCCAATGAGCAGTTCTTC
CASSQATSGANEQFF
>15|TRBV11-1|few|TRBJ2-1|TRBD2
TGTGCCAGCAGCTCCAGCGGTAGCGGGGGGGCAGGGCAGTTCTTC
CASSSSGSGGAGQFF
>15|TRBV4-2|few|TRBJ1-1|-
TGTGCCAGCAGCCCTCCCTTACAGGGGAACACTGAAGCTTTCTTT
CASSPPLQGNTEAFF
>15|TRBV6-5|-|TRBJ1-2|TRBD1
TGTGCCAGCAGTTACTTGTCGGACAGGCGGTATGGCTACACCTTC
CASSYLSDRRYGYTF
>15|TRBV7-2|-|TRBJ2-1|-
TGTGCCAGCAGCTTAGTTTCGCCATCCTACAATGAGCAGTTCTTC
CASSLVSPSYNEQFF
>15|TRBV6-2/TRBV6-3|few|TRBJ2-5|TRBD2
TGTGCCAGCAGCCACCTGAGCGGGGGACAAGAGACCCAGTACTTC
CASSHLSGGQETQYF
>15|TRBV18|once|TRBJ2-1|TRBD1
TGTGCCAGCCGACCAGCGGGACAGGGTATTAGTGAGCAGTTCTTC
CASRPAGQGISEQFF
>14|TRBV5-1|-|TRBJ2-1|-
TGCGCCAGCAGCTTGTTCGACAGTAACAATGAGCAGTTCTTC
CASSLFDSNNEQFF
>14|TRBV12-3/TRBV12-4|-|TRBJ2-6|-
TGTGCCAGCAGTTTCTTAGATAAAGGGAACGTCCTGACTTTC
CASSFLDKGNVLTF
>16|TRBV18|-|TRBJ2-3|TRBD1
TGTGCCAGCTCACCCCGGGGACAGGGGAGTGGAGATACGCAGTATTTT
CASSPRGQGSGDTQYF
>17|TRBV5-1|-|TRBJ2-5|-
TGCGCCAGCAGCCGTTTAGCGCCGGCAAAGCGACAAGAGACCCAGTACTTC
CASSRLAPAKRQETQYF
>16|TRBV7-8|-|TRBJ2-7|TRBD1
TGTGCCAGCAGCTTATTAGGTTGGACAGGCTACTACGAGCAGTACTTC
CASSLLGWTGYYEQYF
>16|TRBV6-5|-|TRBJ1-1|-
TGTGCCAGCAGTTACTCCCGAAAGGGCCCTGGAGGAGAAGCTTTCTTT
CASSYSRKGPGGEAFF
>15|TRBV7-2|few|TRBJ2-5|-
TGTGCCAGCAGCTTAGCTGCCCTCCCCAAAGAGACCCAGTACTTC
CASSLAALPKETQYF
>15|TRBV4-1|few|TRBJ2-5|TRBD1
TGCGCCAGCAGCCGTCGGGACAGGGATACGGAGACCCAGTACTTC
CASSRRDRDTETQYF
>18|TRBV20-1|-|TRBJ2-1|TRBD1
TGCAGTGCCAATTCCAGGGGGCGAACCTTAATATCAAGGAATGAGCAGTTCTTC
CSANSRGRTLISRNEQFF
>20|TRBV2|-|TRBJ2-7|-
TGTGCCAGCAGCGAAATCTACCGGGACACTCGAAAAGGGTTAGCCTACGAGCAGTACTTC
CASSEIYRDTRKGLAYEQYF
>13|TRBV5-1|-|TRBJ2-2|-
TGCGCCAGCAGTCCCAACAGCTGGTGGGAGCTGTTTTTT
CASSPNSWWELFF
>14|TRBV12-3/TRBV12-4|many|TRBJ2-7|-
TGTGCCAGCAGTCCGGGCCGGGGTTCCTACGAGCAGTACTTC
CASSPGRGSYEQYF
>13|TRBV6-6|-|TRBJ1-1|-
TGTGCCAGCAGTTACTCGCCCCGGACTGAAGCTTTCTTT
CASSYSPRTEAFF
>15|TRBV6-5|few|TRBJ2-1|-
TGTGCCAGCAGTTACAGCCTAGGAGCCTACAATGAGCAGTTCTTC
CASSYSLGAYNEQFF
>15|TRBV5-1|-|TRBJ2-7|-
TGCGCCAGCAGCTATCGAGGGCAGGGCAGGAACGAGCAGTACTTC
CASSYRGQGRNEQYF
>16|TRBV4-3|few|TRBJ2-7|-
TGCGCCAGCAGCCAAGCTCCGTACGGTCGGATACACGAGCAGTACTTC
CASSQAPYGRIHEQYF
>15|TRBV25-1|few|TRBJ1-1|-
TGTGCCAGCAGTGAATATATTGGGGTGAACACTGAAGCTTTCTTT
CASSEYIGVNTEAFF
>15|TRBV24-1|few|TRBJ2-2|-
TGTGCCACCAGTGATCCCGACCCGAACACCGGGGAGCTGTTTTTT
CATSDPDPNTGELFF
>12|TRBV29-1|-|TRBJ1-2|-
TGCAGCGGGTTCAGGGTAGACTATGGCTACACCTTC
CSGFRVDYGYTF
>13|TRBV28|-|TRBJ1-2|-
TGTGCCAGCAGTTTCGGAGGGAGATATGGCTACACCTTC
CASSFGGRYGYTF
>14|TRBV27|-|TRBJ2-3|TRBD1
TGTGCCAGCAGTTTGGGACAGAATCTAGATACGCAGTATTTT
CASSLGQNLDTQYF
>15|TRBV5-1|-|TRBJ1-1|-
TGCGCCAGCAGCTTGTTTAGGGGAGGGGACACTGAAGCTTTCTTT
CASSLFRGGDTEAFF
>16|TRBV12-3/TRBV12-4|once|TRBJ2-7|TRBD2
TGTGCCAGCAGTTTAGCGCTTACTAGCGGACCCTACGAGCAGTACTTC
CASSLALTSGPYEQYF
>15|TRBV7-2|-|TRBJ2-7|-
TGTGCCAGCAGCTTAGCGCGCGGTGGCTCCTACGAGCAGTACTTC
CASSLARGGSYEQYF
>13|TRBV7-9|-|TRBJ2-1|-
TGTGCCAGCAGCACCACAGGGTACAATGAGCAGTTCTTC
CASSTTGYNEQFF
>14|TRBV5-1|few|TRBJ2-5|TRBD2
TGCGCCAGCACCATAGCGGGAGTACAAGAGACCCAGTACTTC
CASTIAGVQETQYF
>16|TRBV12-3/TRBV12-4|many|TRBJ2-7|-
TGTGCCAGCAGTTTTTCTCCCCCGCAAGGAACCTACGAGCAGTACTTC
CASSFSPPQGTYEQYF
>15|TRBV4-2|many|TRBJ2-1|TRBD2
TGTGCCAGCAGCCAGAGCGGGGGGGATGGAGATGAGCAGTTCTTC
CASSQSGGDGDEQFF
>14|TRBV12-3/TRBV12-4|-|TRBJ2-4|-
TGTGCCAGCAGTTTTCACGACGGACGAAACATTCAGTACTTC
CASSFHDGRNIQYF
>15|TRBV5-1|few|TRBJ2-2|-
TGCGCCAGCAGCCGGTCCGGGACACCCACCGGGGAGCTGTTTTTT
CASSRSGTPTGELFF
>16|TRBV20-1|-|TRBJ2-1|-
TGCAGTGCTCGTAGTCTACGGGGGAATCTTGACAATGAGCAGTTCTTC
CSARSLRGNLDNEQFF
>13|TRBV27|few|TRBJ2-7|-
TGTGCCAGCAATCGGCAAGGCTCCTACGAGCAGTACTTC
CASNRQGSYEQYF
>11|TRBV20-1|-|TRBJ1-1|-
TGCAGTGCGTGGGGGTCCACTGAAGCTTTCTTT
CSAWGSTEAFF
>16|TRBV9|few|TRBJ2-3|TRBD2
TGTGCCAGCAGCGTAGAGATAGCGGGAACCACAGATACGCAGTATTTT
CASSVEIAGTTDTQYF
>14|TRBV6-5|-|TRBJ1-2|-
TGTGCCAGCAGTTACTCGGGGATTAACTATGGCTACACCTTC
CASSYSGINYGYTF
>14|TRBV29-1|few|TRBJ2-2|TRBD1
TGCAGCGGCAGGGGACAGGCGAACACCGGGGAGCTGTTTTTT
CSGRGQANTGELFF
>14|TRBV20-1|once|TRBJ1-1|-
TGCAGTGCTAGCCCTCGCCGGGGGGGCACTGAAGCTTTCTTT
CSASPRRGGTEAFF
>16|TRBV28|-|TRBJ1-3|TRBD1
TGTGCCAGCAGTCCCTGGCCCCGGACAGGGAGAAACACCATATATTTT
CASSPWPRTGRNTIYF
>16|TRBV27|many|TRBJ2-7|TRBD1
TGTGCCAGCAGTTTACAGTTGGGACAGGGCAACTACGAGCAGTACTTC
CASSLQLGQGNYEQYF
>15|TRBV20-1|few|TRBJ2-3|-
TGCAGTGCCAGATTGCAGGGCACTAGCACAGATACGCAGTATTTT
CSARLQGTSTDTQYF